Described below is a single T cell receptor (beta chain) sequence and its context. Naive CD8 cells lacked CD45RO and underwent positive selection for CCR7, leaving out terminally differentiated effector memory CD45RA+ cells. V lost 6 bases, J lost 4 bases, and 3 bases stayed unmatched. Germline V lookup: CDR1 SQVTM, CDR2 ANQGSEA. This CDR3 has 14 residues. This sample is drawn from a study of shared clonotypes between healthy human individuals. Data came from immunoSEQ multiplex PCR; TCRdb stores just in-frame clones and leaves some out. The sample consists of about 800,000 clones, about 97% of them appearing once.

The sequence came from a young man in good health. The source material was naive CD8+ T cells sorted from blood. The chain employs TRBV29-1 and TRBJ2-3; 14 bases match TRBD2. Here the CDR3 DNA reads TGCAGCGTGGGACTAGCGGGAGAGTCAGATACGCAGTATTTT. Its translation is CSVGLAGESDTQYF.